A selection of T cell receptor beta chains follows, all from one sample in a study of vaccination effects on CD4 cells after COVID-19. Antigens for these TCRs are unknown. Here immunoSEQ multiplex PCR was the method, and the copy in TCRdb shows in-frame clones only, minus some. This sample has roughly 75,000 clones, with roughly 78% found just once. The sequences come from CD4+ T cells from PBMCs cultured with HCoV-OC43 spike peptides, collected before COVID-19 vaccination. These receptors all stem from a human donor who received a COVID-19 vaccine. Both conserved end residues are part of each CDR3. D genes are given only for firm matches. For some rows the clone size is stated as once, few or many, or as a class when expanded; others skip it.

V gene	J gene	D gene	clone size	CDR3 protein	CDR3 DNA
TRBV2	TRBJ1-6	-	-	CASSERGGGNSPLHF	TGTGCCAGCAGTGAAAGGGGCGGTGGAAATTCACCCCTCCACTTT
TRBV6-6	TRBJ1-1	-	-	CASRRMNTEAFF	TGTGCCAGCAGGAGGATGAACACTGAAGCTTTCTTT
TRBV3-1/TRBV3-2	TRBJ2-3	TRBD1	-	CASRPRQGSSTDTQYF	TGTGCCAGCAGACCCCGACAGGGATCTAGCACAGATACGCAGTATTTT
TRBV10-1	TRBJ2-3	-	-	CASSEGDTQYF	TGCGCCAGCAGTGAGGGAGATACGCAGTATTTT
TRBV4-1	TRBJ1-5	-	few	CASSSQTRGGQPQHF	TGCGCCAGCAGCTCCCAGACTAGGGGGGGTCAGCCCCAGCATTTT
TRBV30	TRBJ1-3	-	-	CACQGHHSGNTIYF	TGTGCCTGTCAGGGACACCACTCTGGAAACACCATATATTTT
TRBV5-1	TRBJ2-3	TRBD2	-	CASSSAPLAGNTDTQYF	TGCGCCAGCAGCTCGGCACCACTAGCGGGGAACACAGATACGCAGTATTTT
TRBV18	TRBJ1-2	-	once	CASSPPDGPWYYGYTF	TGTGCCAGCTCACCACCTGACGGTCCCTGGTACTATGGCTACACCTTC
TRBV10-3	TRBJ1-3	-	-	CASTRGTGNTIYF	TGTGCCAGCACAAGGGGGACAGGAAACACCATATATTTT
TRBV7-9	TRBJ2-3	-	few	CASSSGLTADTQYF	TGTGCCAGCAGCTCGGGACTCACTGCAGATACGCAGTATTTT
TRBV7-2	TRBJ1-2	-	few	CASSLSGAVGYTF	TGTGCCAGCAGCTTATCAGGGGCAGTTGGCTACACCTTC
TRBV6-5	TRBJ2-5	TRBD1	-	CASRAGGQETQYF	TGTGCCAGCAGGGCAGGGGGCCAAGAGACCCAGTACTTC
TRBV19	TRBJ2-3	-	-	CASSMGWGGPTDTQYF	TGTGCCAGTAGTATGGGGTGGGGGGGCCCCACAGATACGCAGTATTTT
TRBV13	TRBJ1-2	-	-	CASSFRWGVYGYTF	TGTGCCAGCAGCTTCAGGTGGGGCGTCTATGGCTACACCTTC
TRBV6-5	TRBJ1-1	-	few	CASKKTANTEAFF	TGTGCCAGCAAAAAAACAGCGAACACTGAAGCTTTCTTT
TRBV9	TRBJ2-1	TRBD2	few	CASSDTSGVVSEQFF	TGTGCCAGCAGCGATACTAGCGGGGTGGTTAGTGAGCAGTTCTTC
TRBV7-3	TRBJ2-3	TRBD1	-	CASSRTSGTGAALSTDTQYF	TGTGCCAGCAGTCGAACCTCGGGAACAGGGGCAGCCTTAAGCACAGATACGCAGTATTTT
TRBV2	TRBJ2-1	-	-	CASRASSPYNEQFF	TGTGCCAGCAGGGCTAGCTCACCCTACAATGAGCAGTTCTTC
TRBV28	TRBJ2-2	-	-	CASRQTSGELFF	TGTGCCAGCAGGCAGACTAGCGGGGAGCTGTTTTTT
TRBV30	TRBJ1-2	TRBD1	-	CAWNRGVPYGYTF	TGTGCCTGGAACAGGGGCGTGCCATATGGCTACACCTTC
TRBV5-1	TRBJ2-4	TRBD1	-	CASSHGTGQNIQYF	TGCGCCAGCAGCCACGGGACAGGCCAAAACATTCAGTACTTC
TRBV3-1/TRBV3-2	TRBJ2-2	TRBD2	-	CASNRVAGRTNTGELFF	TGTGCCAGCAACCGAGTAGCGGGGCGAACGAACACCGGGGAGCTGTTTTTT
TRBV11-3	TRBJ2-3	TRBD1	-	CASSLTGGSTDTQYF	TGTGCCAGCAGCTTGACAGGGGGGAGCACAGATACGCAGTATTTT
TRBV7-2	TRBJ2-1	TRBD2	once	CASSQRGDYNEQFF	TGTGCCAGCAGCCAGCGGGGGGACTACAATGAGCAGTTCTTC
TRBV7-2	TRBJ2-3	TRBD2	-	CASRGRTSGLDTQYF	TGTGCCAGCAGGGGGAGGACTAGCGGATTAGATACGCAGTATTTT
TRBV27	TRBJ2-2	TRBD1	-	CASSPFTGVTGELFF	TGTGCCAGCAGCCCATTCACAGGGGTAACCGGGGAGCTGTTTTTT
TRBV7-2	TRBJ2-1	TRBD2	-	CASSFYAGGFDEQFF	TGTGCCAGCAGCTTCTACGCGGGGGGTTTCGATGAGCAGTTCTTC
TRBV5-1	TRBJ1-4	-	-	CASSDGQRIGEKLFF	TGCGCCAGCAGCGATGGACAGAGGATCGGTGAAAAACTGTTTTTT
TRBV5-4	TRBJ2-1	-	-	CASSQGGDSIYNEQFF	TGTGCCAGCAGCCAGGGGGGTGACTCGATCTACAATGAGCAGTTCTTC